The source of this T cell receptor beta chain is a study of cytotoxic CD8 clonotypes in ibrutinib-treated CLL (dated by TCRdb to the early 2020s). The study in broad terms: The cohort had eleven to twelve relapsed/refractory and approximately 15 treatment-naive patients; roughly 17 were IGHV unmutated. Samples averaged 255,043 productive templates and just under 95,000 productive rearrangements. Response samples were taken after a median of approximately eleven months on treatment, ranging from roughly 6 to 36 months. Of the 86 people in the trial, approximately 28 had longitudinal samples available. Cryopreserved peripheral blood mononuclear cells were obtained prior to treatment, at the time of response, and at either disease progression or sustained remission. Responses were partial in approximately 24 patients and complete in 2; after median approximately 5.5 years follow-up, around 15 stayed in remission and 12 progressed. Patients were still on ibrutinib when every remission and progressive disease sample was collected. Points the paper makes about the study in general: At baseline, clonality was higher than in age-matched healthy donors and showed a strong correlation with circulating CD8+ T-cell counts. Sampling times were not matched between sustained-remission and progressing patients, and lymph node repertoires were not studied. Clonality increased at ibrutinib response, stayed stable in sustained remission, and fell back toward baseline at progression. Public clonotypes were rare and either shrank or stayed stable during treatment, and the rise in clonality at ibrutinib response reflected expansion of private clonotypes.

On a MiSeq, deep resolution sequencing aimed for a depth between 1 in 1 million and 1 in 200,000 T cells, with each clonotype covered around 10x on average. The immunoSEQ hsTCRB Kit was used to generate the TCR beta libraries. On the authors' methods: ImmunoSEQ Data Assistant and ImmunoSEQ Analyzer were used for data analysis, and V, D and J genes were assigned according to IMGT definitions. Clonality, which ranges from 0 to 1, was calculated as one minus the normalized Shannon entropy of productive rearrangement frequencies. Only overrepresented clonotypes making up at least 0.05% of the repertoire of each patient were included in the public clonotype analysis. Some twelve age-matched healthy donor repertoires from immuneACCESS were used as controls for clonality. TCRdb retrieved this table from immuneACCESS and kept in-frame rearrangements only. Not all clones are present; in checked studies, unresolved V genes account for under half, and no reason is known for the remainder. Clone size and the V and J calls come from that table; the DNA yielded D and trimming. The sample table records more than 85,000 clones; about 74% of these occur just once. 20% to 25% of the sample is held by the ten biggest clonotypes.

The time point label corresponds to: 20 to 30 months on ibrutinib. For TCR beta library preparation, around 2 micrograms of genomic DNA were isolated from cryopreserved PBMCs. Longitudinal blood samples from CLL patients receiving ibrutinib monotherapy were subjected to high-throughput TCR beta sequencing. The patients took part in an open-label, single-center phase 2 trial of ibrutinib monotherapy. A word on this clone: The antigen this receptor binds is unknown. No clone much larger than this one lies a single base away; base qualities are absent.

The junction carries 3 bases between V and J, which are trimmed by 6 bases and 1 base respectively. Including the terminal cysteine and phenylalanine, the CDR3 comprises 11 residues. Left in the record is the CDR3 DNA by itself, 33 bases read in frame from the first base. According to the germline V gene, CDR1 reads MDHEN and CDR2 reads SYDVKM. This receptor was obtained from a human donor with chronic lymphocytic leukemia. The chain is encoded by TRBV28 joined to TRBJ1-1, with the D gene not confidently named. Sequencing used PBMCs, obtained after 24 months of ibrutinib treatment. In nucleotides, the sequence is TGTGCCAGCAGGGGGAACACTGAAGCTTTCTTT. This encodes CASRGNTEAFF.